These T cell receptor beta chains were read from a single sample in a study of regulatory T cells in long-lasting Graves disease. TCRdb recomputed calls from the multiplex PCR reads with MiXCR, one row per CDR3 protein. The repertoire holds 310,000 or so distinct CDR3 sequences, with around 19% as singletons. The material sequenced was peripheral blood mononuclear cells (PBMCs), taken when the disease was refractory, from a patient treated with antithyroid drugs. These receptor sequences come from a female donor with Graves disease. CDR3s include the opening cysteine and the closing phenylalanine or tryptophan. The D gene is left open where the match is weak. The listing skips clone size in some rows; elsewhere it reads once, few, many or a size class.

>TRBV9|TRBJ1-6|-|-
CASRTGLYNSPLHF
TGTGCCAGCAGAACAGGGCTCTATAATTCACCCCTCCACTTT
>TRBV28|TRBJ2-1|few|-
CASSGELLIRGARDNEQFF
TGTGCCAGCAGTGGCGAATTACTTATCAGGGGCGCGAGGGATAATGAGCAGTTCTTC
>TRBV20-1|TRBJ1-2|many|-
CSANGLFGYTF
TGCAGTGCTAATGGACTGTTTGGCTACACCTTC
>TRBV7-2|TRBJ2-1|-|TRBD1
CASSRSRQGALFF
TGTGCCAGCAGCAGAAGTCGACAGGGCGCCCTGTTCTTC
>TRBV11-2|TRBJ2-5|many|-
CASSWGRVTETQYF
TGTGCCAGCAGCTGGGGCCGGGTTACTGAGACCCAGTACTTC
>TRBV4-1|TRBJ2-7|few|-
CASSQARAYEQYF
TGCGCCAGCAGCCAAGCCAGGGCCTACGAGCAGTACTTC
>TRBV10-3|TRBJ1-1|few|-
CAISERNTEAFF
TGTGCCATCAGTGAAAGGAACACTGAAGCTTTCTTT
>TRBV30|TRBJ2-4|-|-
CAWSGKTLAKNIQYF
TGTGCCTGGAGCGGAAAAACCCTAGCCAAAAACATTCAGTACTTC
>TRBV20-1|TRBJ2-7|many|-
CSASRGGMAYEQYF
TGCAGTGCTAGCCGAGGGGGTATGGCCTACGAGCAGTACTTC
>TRBV2|TRBJ1-2|many|TRBD1
CASSRTRGQGNYGYTF
TGTGCCAGCAGCCGGACTAGGGGGCAGGGTAACTATGGCTACACCTTC
>TRBV4-2|TRBJ2-3|once|TRBD2
CASSQGEAGGGDTQYF
TGTGCCAGCAGCCAAGGCGAAGCGGGGGGAGGAGATACGCAGTATTTT
>TRBV6-1|TRBJ2-2|-|TRBD2
CASSPSGRELFF
TGTGCCAGCAGTCCCAGCGGGAGAGAGCTGTTTTTT
>TRBV11-2|TRBJ2-7|many|-
CASSLVVGLSYEQYF
TGTGCCAGCAGCTTAGTAGTAGGGCTGAGCTACGAGCAGTACTTC
>TRBV5-1|TRBJ1-1|-|-
CASSQDLGQSPIAFF
TGCGCCAGCAGCCAAGATCTAGGACAGAGCCCTATCGCTTTCTTT
>TRBV6-1|TRBJ1-5|many|TRBD1
CATLSGQGKSNQPQHF
TGTGCCACCTTGTCGGGACAGGGGAAAAGTAATCAGCCCCAGCATTTT
>TRBV20-1|TRBJ2-2|-|TRBD2
CSTPLAEWGIGELFF
TGCAGTACCCCTCTAGCGGAATGGGGGATAGGGGAGCTGTTTTTT
>TRBV10-3|TRBJ1-5|many|TRBD1
CAISLGTGVNQPQHF
TGTGCCATCAGCCTCGGGACAGGGGTAAATCAGCCCCAGCATTTT